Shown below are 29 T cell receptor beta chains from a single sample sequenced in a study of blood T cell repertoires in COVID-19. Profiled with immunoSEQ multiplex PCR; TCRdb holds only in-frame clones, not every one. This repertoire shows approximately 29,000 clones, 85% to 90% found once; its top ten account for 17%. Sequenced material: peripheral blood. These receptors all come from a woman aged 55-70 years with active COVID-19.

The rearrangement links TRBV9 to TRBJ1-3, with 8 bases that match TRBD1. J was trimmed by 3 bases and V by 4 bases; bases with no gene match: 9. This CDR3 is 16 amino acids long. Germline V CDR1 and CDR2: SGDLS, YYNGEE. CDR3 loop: CASSSIDRGYGNTIYF. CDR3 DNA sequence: TGTGCCAGCAGCAGCATCGACAGGGGCTATGGAAACACCATATATTTT.

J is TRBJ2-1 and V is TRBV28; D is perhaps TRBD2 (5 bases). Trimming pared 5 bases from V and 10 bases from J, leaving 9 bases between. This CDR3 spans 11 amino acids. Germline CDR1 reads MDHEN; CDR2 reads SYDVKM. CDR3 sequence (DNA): TGTGCCAGCAGTCGAGGGTGGGAGCAGTTCTTC. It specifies CASSRGWEQFF. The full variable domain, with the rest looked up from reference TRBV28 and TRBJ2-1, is DVKVTQSSRYLVKRTGEKVFLECVQDMDHENMFWYRQDPGLGLRLIYFSYDVKMKEKGDIPEGYSVSREKKERFSLILESASTNQTSMYLCASSRGWEQFFGPGTRLTVL.

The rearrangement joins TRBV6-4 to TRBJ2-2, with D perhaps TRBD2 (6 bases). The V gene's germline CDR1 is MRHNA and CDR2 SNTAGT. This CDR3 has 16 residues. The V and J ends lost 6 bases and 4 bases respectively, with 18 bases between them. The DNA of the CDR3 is TGTGCCAGCAGCCCTTCCCGACTAGTAAGCACCGGGGAGCTGTTTTTT. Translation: CASSPSRLVSTGELFF.

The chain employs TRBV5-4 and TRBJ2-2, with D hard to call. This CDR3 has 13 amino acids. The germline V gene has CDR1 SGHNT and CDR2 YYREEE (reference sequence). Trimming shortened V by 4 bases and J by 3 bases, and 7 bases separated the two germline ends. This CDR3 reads CASSPGYTGELFF. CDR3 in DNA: TGTGCCAGCAGCCCCGGGTACACCGGGGAGCTGTTTTTT.

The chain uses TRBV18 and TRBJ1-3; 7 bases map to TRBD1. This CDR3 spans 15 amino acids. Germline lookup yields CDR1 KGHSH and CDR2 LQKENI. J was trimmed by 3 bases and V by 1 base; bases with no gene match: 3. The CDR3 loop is CASSPRQGSGNTIYF. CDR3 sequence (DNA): TGTGCCAGCTCACCACGACAGGGTAGTGGAAACACCATATATTTT. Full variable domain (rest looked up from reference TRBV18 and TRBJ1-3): NAGVMQNPRHLVRRRGQEARLRCSPMKGHSHVYWYRQLPEEGLKFMVYLQKENIIDESGMPKERFSAEFPKEGPSILRIQQVVRGDSAAYFCASSPRQGSGNTIYFGEGSWLTVV.

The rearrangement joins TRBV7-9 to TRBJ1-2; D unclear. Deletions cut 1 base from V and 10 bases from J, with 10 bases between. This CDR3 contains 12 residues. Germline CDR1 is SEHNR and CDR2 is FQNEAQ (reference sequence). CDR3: CASSLVVGSYTF. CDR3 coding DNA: TGTGCCAGCAGCTTAGTCGTCGGGTCCTACACCTTC.

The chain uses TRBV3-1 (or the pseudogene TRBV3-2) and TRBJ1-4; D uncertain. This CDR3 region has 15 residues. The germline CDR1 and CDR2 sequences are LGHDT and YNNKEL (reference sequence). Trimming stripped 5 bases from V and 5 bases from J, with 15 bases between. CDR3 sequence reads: CASSARHRGNEKLFF. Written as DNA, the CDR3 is TGTGCCAGCAGCGCCCGACATCGGGGAAATGAAAAACTGTTTTTT.

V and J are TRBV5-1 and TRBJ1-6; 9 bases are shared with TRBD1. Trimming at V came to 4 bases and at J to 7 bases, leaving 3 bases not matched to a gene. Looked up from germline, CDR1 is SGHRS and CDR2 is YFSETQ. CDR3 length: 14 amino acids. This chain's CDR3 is CASSPGQGNSPLHF. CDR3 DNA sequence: TGCGCCAGCAGCCCAGGACAGGGGAATTCACCCCTCCACTTT.

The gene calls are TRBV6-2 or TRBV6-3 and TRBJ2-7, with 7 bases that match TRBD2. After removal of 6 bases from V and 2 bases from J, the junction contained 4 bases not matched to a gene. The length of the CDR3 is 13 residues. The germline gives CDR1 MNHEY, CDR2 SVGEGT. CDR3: CASSISGTYEQYF. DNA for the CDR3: TGTGCCAGCAGCATCAGCGGGACCTACGAGCAGTACTTC.

The CDR3: CASRDTGVETQYF. The CDR3 nucleotides read TGTGCCAGCAGGGATACAGGGGTAGAGACCCAGTACTTC. V gene TRBV6-6 combines with J gene TRBJ2-5, with 7 bases lining up with TRBD1. Germline loops: CDR1 MNHNY, CDR2 SVGAGI (reference sequence). V was pared by 6 bases and J by 4 bases, with 5 bases of the junction left unmatched. CDR3 size: 13 residues.

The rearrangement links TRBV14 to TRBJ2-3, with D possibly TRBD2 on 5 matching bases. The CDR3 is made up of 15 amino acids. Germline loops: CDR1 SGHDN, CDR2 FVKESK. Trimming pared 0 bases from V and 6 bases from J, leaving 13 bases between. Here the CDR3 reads CASSQEVGGVDTQYF. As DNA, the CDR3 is TGTGCCAGCAGCCAAGAGGTAGGAGGAGTGGATACGCAGTATTTT. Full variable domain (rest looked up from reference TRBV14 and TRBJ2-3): EAGVTQFPSHSVIEKGQTVTLRCDPISGHDNLYWYRRVMGKEIKFLLHFVKESKQDESGMPNNRFLAERTGGTYSTLKVQPAELEDSGVYFCASSQEVGGVDTQYFGPGTRLTVL.

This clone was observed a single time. The CDR3 nucleotides read TGTGCCAGTAGTATAGGGTCCCTCGGGACAGGGGCCGATACGCAGTATTTT. Translating gives CASSIGSLGTGADTQYF. The chain combines TRBV19 with TRBJ2-3, with 10 positions matching TRBD1. This CDR3 has 17 residues. Germline V gene data show CDR1 as LNHDA and CDR2 as SQIVND (reference sequence). The V and J ends lost 1 base and 6 bases, in that order; junction bases with no gene match: 10.

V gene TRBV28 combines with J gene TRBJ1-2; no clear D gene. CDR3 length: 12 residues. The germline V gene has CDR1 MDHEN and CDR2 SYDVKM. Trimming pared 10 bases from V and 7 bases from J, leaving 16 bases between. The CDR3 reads CATTLGGSGYTF. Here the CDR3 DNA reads TGTGCCACGACTCTCGGAGGAAGTGGCTACACCTTC.

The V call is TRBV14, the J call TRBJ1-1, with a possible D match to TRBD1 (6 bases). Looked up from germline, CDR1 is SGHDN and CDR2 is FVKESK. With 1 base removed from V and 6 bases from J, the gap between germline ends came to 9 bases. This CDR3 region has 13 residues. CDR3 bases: TGTGCCAGCAGCCAAGCCAGGGGAGCTGAAGCTTTCTTT. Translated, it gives CASSQARGAEAFF.

CDR3 coding DNA: TGTGCCAGCAGCTTAGTTCGGGGGAAGGAGTACGAGCAGTACTTC. The encoded protein is CASSLVRGKEYEQYF. The gene calls are TRBV7-8 and TRBJ2-7, with D perhaps TRBD2 (6 bases). The CDR3 has 15 amino acids. The germline CDR1 and CDR2 sequences are SGHVS and FQNEAQ. V lost 1 base and J 4 bases, leaving 14 bases between the germline ends. Supplemented by reference TRBV7-8 and TRBJ2-7, the full variable domain reads GAGVSQSPRYKVAKRGQDVALRCDPISGHVSLFWYQQALGQGPEFLTYFQNEAQLDKSGLPSDRFFAERPEGSVSTLKIQRTQQEDSAVYLCASSLVRGKEYEQYFGPGTRLTVT.

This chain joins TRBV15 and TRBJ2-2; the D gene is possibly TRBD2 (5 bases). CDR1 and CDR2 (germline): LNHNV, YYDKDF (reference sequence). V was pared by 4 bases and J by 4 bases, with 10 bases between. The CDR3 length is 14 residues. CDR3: CATSMRAGTGELFF. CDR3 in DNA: TGTGCCACCAGCATGAGGGCGGGCACCGGGGAGCTGTTTTTT.

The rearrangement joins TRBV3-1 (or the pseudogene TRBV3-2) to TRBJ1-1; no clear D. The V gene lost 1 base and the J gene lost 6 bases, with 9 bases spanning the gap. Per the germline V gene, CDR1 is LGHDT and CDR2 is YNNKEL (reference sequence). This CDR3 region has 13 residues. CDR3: CASSQAPQAEAFF. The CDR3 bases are TGTGCCAGCAGCCAAGCTCCCCAGGCTGAAGCTTTCTTT.

The chain's CDR3 is CASSQASGFSYNEQFF. The CDR3 DNA reads TGTGCCAGCAGCCAAGCATCAGGATTTTCCTACAATGAGCAGTTCTTC. This chain joins TRBV14 and TRBJ2-1; D not resolved. This CDR3 has 16 residues. The V and J ends lost 1 base and 1 base respectively, with 11 bases between them. The germline V gene encodes CDR1 SGHDN and CDR2 FVKESK.

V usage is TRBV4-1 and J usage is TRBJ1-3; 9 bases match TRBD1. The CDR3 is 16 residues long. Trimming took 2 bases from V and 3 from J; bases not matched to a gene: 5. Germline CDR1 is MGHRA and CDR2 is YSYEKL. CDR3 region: CASSQTTGGYGNTIYF. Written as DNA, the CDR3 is TGCGCCAGCAGCCAAACAACAGGGGGCTATGGAAACACCATATATTTT.

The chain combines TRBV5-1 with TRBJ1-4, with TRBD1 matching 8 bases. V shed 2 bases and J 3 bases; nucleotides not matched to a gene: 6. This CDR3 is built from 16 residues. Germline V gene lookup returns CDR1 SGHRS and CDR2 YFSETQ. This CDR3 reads CASSFKGQGANEKLFF. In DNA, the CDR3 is TGCGCCAGCAGCTTCAAAGGACAGGGAGCTAATGAAAAACTGTTTTTT.

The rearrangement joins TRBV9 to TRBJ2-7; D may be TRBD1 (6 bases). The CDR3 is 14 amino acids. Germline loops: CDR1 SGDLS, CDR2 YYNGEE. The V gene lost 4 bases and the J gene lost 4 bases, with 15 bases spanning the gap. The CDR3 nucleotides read TGTGCCAGCAGCCCCCAGGGGACATCTTACGAGCAGTACTTC. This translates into CASSPQGTSYEQYF.

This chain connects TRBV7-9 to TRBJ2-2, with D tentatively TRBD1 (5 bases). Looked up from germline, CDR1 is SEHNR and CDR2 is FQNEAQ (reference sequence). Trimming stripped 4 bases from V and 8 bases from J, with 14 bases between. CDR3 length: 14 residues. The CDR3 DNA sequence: TGTGCCAGCAGCTCGGGCGGTGGACAAGGGGAGCTGTTTTTT. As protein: CASSSGGGQGELFF.

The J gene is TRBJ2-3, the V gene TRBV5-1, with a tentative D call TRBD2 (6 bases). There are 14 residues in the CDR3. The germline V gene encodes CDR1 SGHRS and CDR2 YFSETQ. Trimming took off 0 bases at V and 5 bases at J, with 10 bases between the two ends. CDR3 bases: TGCGCCAGCAGCTTGGACGCGGGATTAGATACGCAGTATTTT. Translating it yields CASSLDAGLDTQYF.

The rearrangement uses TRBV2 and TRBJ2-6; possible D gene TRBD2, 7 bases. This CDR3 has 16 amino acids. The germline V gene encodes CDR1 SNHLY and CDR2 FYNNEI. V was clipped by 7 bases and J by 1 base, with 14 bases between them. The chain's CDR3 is CASTWGGRSGANVLTF. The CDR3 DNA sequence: TGTGCCAGCACCTGGGGGGGGCGGTCTGGGGCCAACGTCCTGACTTTC.

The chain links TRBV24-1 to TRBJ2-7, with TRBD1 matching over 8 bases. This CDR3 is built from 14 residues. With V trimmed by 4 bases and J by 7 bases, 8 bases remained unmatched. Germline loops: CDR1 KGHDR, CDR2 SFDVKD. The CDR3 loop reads CATSERTGTGEQYF. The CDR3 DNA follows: TGTGCCACCAGTGAACGGACAGGGACGGGGGAGCAGTACTTC.

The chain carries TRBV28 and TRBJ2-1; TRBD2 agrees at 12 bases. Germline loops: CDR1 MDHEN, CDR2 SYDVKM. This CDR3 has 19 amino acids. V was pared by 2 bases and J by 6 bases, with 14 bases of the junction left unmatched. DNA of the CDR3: TGTGCCAGCAGTTTAACCCTGACTAGCGGGAGACCTAACGGCAATGAGCAGTTCTTC. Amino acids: CASSLTLTSGRPNGNEQFF.

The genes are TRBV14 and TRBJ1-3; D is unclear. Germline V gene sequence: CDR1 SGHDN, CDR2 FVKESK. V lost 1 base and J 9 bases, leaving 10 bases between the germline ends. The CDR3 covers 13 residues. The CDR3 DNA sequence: TGTGCCAGCAGCCAAGTTAGAGCTATCACCATATATTTT. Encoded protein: CASSQVRAITIYF.

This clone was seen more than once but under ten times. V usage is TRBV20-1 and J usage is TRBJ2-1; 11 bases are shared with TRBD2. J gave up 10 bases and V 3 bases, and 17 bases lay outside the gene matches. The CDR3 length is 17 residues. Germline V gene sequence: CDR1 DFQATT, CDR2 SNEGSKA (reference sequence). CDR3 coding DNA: TGCAGTGCTAGTTCCCTCGTAGCGGGGGGGCTTCCTTGGGAGCAGTTCTTC. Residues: CSASSLVAGGLPWEQFF.

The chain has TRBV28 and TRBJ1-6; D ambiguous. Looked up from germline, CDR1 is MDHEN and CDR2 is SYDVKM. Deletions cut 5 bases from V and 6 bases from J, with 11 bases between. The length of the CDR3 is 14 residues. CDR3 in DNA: TGTGCCAGCAGTAGAACAGCCTCTAATTCACCCCTCCACTTT. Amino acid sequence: CASSRTASNSPLHF.